This T cell receptor (beta chain) was sequenced in a study of cytomegalovirus exposure and HLA in healthy donors. Across the study: HLA-typed donors were the source of approximately 88 million unique TCRs held in an early data release. Findings of the study overall: The authors excluded some V segments, including TRBV6-2 and TRBV6-3, as indistinguishable. A later examination showed that TCR association rates differed by HLA locus, with DRB1 most and HLA-C fewest. Per published accounts, TCR beta sequences correctly predicted the HLA-A and HLA-B alleles of most subjects.

The PCR was carried out with 60 Vbeta primers and 13 Jbeta primers. Libraries were prepared by immunoSEQ multiplex PCR; TCRdb keeps only in-frame clonotypes and omits some of them. The repertoire holds roughly 140,000 clones, with approximately 68% as singletons. The ends were cut back, 0 bases at V and 5 bases at J, with 8 bases in the middle. This CDR3 spans 14 amino acids. The germline CDR1 and CDR2 sequences are MGHRA and YSYEKL. This clone has just a few counts. Its antigen remains unidentified. Source material: PBMCs. The clonotype was recovered from a man aged 35 to 55 in good health and CMV-seronegative. The V and J genes are TRBV4-1 and TRBJ1-5, with D unresolved. The CDR3 is CASSQEYSDQPQHF. For the CDR3, the DNA is TGCGCCAGCAGCCAAGAGTATTCAGATCAGCCCCAGCATTTT.